The present entry profiles one T cell receptor (beta chain) with its context. Data came from immunoSEQ multiplex PCR; TCRdb stores just in-frame clones and leaves some out. The sample gives 55,000 to 75,000 clones, about 90% of which show up once; just over 2% is in the top ten. V lost 5 bases and J lost 5, with 15 bases in between. The CDR3 extends over 14 amino acids. Germline lookup yields CDR1 SGHVS and CDR2 FQNEAQ. The data belong to a study of OX40 agonist ivuxolimab in advanced cancers. The sequence was collected from an adult with an advanced solid tumor such as melanoma, head and neck, liver or kidney cancer. Source: CD4+ or CD8+ T cells sorted from blood, taken in a trial of the OX40 agonist ivuxolimab. The chain is built from TRBV7-8 and TRBJ1-1; no clear D gene. The CDR3 DNA reads as TGTGCCAGCAGCCGGCAGGCAGGATGGACTGAAGCTTTCTTT. As protein: CASSRQAGWTEAFF.